The 18 T cell receptor beta chains in this list originate from one sample, sequenced in a study of OX40 agonist ivuxolimab in advanced cancers. Using immunoSEQ multiplex PCR, the repertoire was profiled, and TCRdb retains in-frame clones only, with some absent. The profile covers roughly 32,000 clones, with over 60% appearing a single time and 20% to 25% taken by the ten largest. The specimen was CD4+ or CD8+ T cells sorted from blood, collected in a trial of the OX40 agonist ivuxolimab. The source is an adult with an advanced solid tumor such as melanoma, head and neck, liver or kidney cancer.

This clone has only a few counts. The chain joins TRBV5-1 to TRBJ2-7; 7 bases map to TRBD2. J was trimmed by 4 bases and V by 0 bases; bases with no gene match: 4. The CDR3 is 14 amino acids. Germline V CDR1 and CDR2: SGHRS, YFSETQ. The CDR3 loop is CASSLAGTKYEQYF. In DNA form, the CDR3 reads TGCGCCAGCAGCTTGGCCGGGACTAAATACGAGCAGTACTTC.

V gene TRBV5-6 combines with J gene TRBJ2-5; D perhaps matches TRBD1 (6 bases). V was trimmed by 4 bases and J by 2 bases, leaving 9 bases between them. The CDR3 runs to 13 residues. Germline CDR1 SGHDT, CDR2 YYEEEE. The CDR3 DNA reads TGTGCCAGCAGCACCGGACAGCAAGAGACCCAGTACTTC. Protein sequence: CASSTGQQETQYF.

This clone was recorded once. The rearrangement links TRBV14 to TRBJ1-2, with TRBD1 matching over 8 bases. J lost 8 bases, V lost 0 bases, and 8 bases had no gene match. Per germline, CDR1 SGHDN and CDR2 FVKESK. This CDR3 region has 15 residues. DNA for the CDR3: TGTGCCAGCAGCCAAGACCGGACAGGGTCGGGGGGCTACACCTTC. The encoded protein is CASSQDRTGSGGYTF.

The rearrangement links TRBV11-3 to TRBJ2-1, with a weak D call TRBD1 (5 bases). The V gene's germline CDR1 is SGHNT and CDR2 YENEEA. This CDR3 has 12 residues. The ends were cut back, 3 bases at V and 8 bases at J, with 8 bases in the middle. The CDR3, as DNA: TGTGCCAGCAGCTTTAGGGGCTATGAGCAGTTCTTC. It is translated as CASSFRGYEQFF.

This clone was seen a handful of times. This chain connects TRBV28 to TRBJ2-7; D gene uncertain. The CDR3 consists of 14 residues. V was pared by 6 bases and J by 2 bases, with 14 bases between. From germline, CDR1 is MDHEN and CDR2 SYDVKM. DNA for the CDR3: TGTGCCAGCAGGTTCGACCACACAACCTACGAGCAGTACTTC. Translating gives CASRFDHTTYEQYF.

This clone is a singleton in its sample. The rearrangement joins TRBV5-1 to TRBJ1-1; D is uncertain. CDR3 size: 13 residues. CDR1 SGHRS and CDR2 YFSETQ come from the germline V gene. Deletions cut 1 base from V and 7 bases from J, with 11 bases between. DNA for the CDR3: TGCGCCAGCAGCTTGTCGGGCGAAAATGAAGCTTTCTTT. Encoded protein: CASSLSGENEAFF.

The chain joins TRBV7-9 to TRBJ1-4; TRBD1 agrees at 9 bases. Germline V CDR1 and CDR2: SEHNR, FQNEAQ (reference sequence). Trimming at V came to 7 bases and at J to 0 bases, leaving 12 bases not matched to a gene. The CDR3 consists of 18 residues. The CDR3 region is CASTGQPGQGTTNEKLFF. The CDR3 bases are TGTGCCAGCACCGGTCAGCCGGGACAGGGAACAACTAATGAAAAACTGTTTTTT.

The CDR3 protein is CASSLQGNTEAFF. The CDR3 coding sequence is TGTGCCAGCAGCTTACAGGGGAACACTGAAGCTTTCTTT. The V call is TRBV7-2, the J call TRBJ1-1; weak D call: TRBD1 (5 bases). Trimming took off 2 bases at V and 1 base at J, with 5 bases between the two ends. The CDR3 sequence is 13 residues long. The germline CDR1 and CDR2 sequences are SGHTA and FQGNSA.

This clone showed up just once. The CDR3: CATSRDRPGETQYF. CDR3 coding DNA: TGTGCCACCAGCAGAGATCGGCCGGGAGAGACCCAGTACTTC. The chain employs TRBV15 and TRBJ2-5; unclear D gene. This CDR3 has 14 amino acids. The V end lost 0 bases, the J end lost 4 bases, and 9 bases lay between the germline ends. Germline CDR1 is LNHNV and CDR2 is YYDKDF (reference sequence). Supplemented by reference TRBV15 and TRBJ2-5, the full variable domain reads DAMVIQNPRYQVTQFGKPVTLSCSQTLNHNVMYWYQQKSSQAPKLLFHYYDKDFNNEADTPDNFQSRRPNTSFCFLDIRSPGLGDTAMYLCATSRDRPGETQYFGPGTRLLVL.

V gene TRBV5-1 combines with J gene TRBJ2-4; D unresolved. Looked up from germline, CDR1 is SGHRS and CDR2 is YFSETQ. Trimming cost V 10 bases and J 1 base, with 15 bases left between them. The CDR3 runs 14 residues. The CDR3 DNA follows: TGCGCCGGCTCTAAGGATCGGGCCAAAAACATTCAGTACTTC. Its translation: CAGSKDRAKNIQYF.

The rearrangement links TRBV7-9 to TRBJ2-2, with D perhaps TRBD2 (6 bases). V was clipped by 7 bases and J by 5 bases, with 14 bases between them. The germline V gene has CDR1 SEHNR and CDR2 FQNEAQ (reference sequence). The CDR3 is made up of 14 amino acids. Here the CDR3 reads CASITGGATGELFF. In DNA form, the CDR3 reads TGTGCCAGCATCACCGGGGGAGCGACCGGGGAGCTGTTTTTT.

The chain links TRBV18 to TRBJ1-1; tentative D call: TRBD1 (6 bases). Trimming pared 3 bases from V and 0 bases from J, leaving 8 bases between. This CDR3 has 14 residues. Germline CDR1 KGHSH, CDR2 LQKENI. The CDR3 sequence: CASSPDRMNTEAFF. In DNA, the CDR3 is TGTGCCAGCTCACCGGACAGAATGAACACTGAAGCTTTCTTT.

V is TRBV29-1 and J is TRBJ1-2; weak D call: TRBD1 (6 bases). Between the trimmed V and J ends, which lost 3 bases and 7 bases, there was a span of 15 bases. Germline lookup yields CDR1 SQVTM and CDR2 ANQGSEA. The CDR3 consists of 13 residues. CDR3 coding DNA: TGCAGCGTTGAGAAGGGGGGTGGTAGTGGCTACACCTTC. It translates to CSVEKGGGSGYTF.

The V gene is TRBV27, the J gene TRBJ1-1; 10 bases align to TRBD1. The CDR3 has 14 amino acids. The trim removed 8 bases at V and 5 bases at J, leaving 8 bases unmatched. The germline V gene has CDR1 MNHEY and CDR2 SMNVEV (reference sequence). CDR3 amino acids: CASVGQGKGTEAFF. The CDR3 DNA sequence: TGTGCCAGCGTGGGACAGGGGAAAGGGACTGAAGCTTTCTTT.

The chain recombines TRBV11-2 with TRBJ1-6; TRBD1 agrees at 10 bases. Losses at the gene ends were 2 bases for V and 6 bases for J; bases not matched to a gene: 7. Germline CDR1 is SGHAT and CDR2 is FQNNGV. CDR3 length: 17 amino acids. In nucleotides, the CDR3 is TGTGCCAGCAGCTTAATGACAGGGGGCTTCCGTAATTCACCCCTCCACTTT. Its translation: CASSLMTGGFRNSPLHF.

This rearrangement joins TRBV5-1 to TRBJ2-1; no firm D call. CDR1 is SGHRS, CDR2 YFSETQ, per germline. The CDR3 totals 15 residues. Trimming took off 0 bases at V and 7 bases at J, with 14 bases between the two ends. CDR3 nucleotide sequence: TGCGCCAGCAGCTTGGGGCAGAGCGAAGGGAATGAGCAGTTCTTC. Translated: CASSLGQSEGNEQFF. Together with reference TRBV5-1 and TRBJ2-1, the CDR3 gives the full variable domain: KAGVTQTPRYLIKTRGQQVTLSCSPISGHRSVSWYQQTPGQGLQFLFEYFSETQRNKGNFPGRFSGRQFSNSRSEMNVSTLELGDSALYLCASSLGQSEGNEQFFGPGTRLTVL.

Turning to this clone: Mismatch with germline at one junction end may stem from a read error. This chain joins TRBV19 and TRBJ2-3, with D perhaps matching TRBD1 (5 bases). CDR3 size: 16 residues. The germline V gene encodes CDR1 LNHDA and CDR2 SQIVND (reference sequence). In DNA form, the CDR3 reads TGTGCCAGTACCTCACTTGGGGCCACGAGCACTGATACGCAGTATTTT. Amino acid sequence: CASTSLGATSTDTQYF.

This clone was observed a single time. The rearrangement uses TRBV5-1 and TRBJ1-1; D not certain. The CDR3 is 14 amino acids. Germline V gene sequence: CDR1 SGHRS, CDR2 YFSETQ. Trimming pared 1 base from V and 0 bases from J, leaving 7 bases between. CDR3 bases: TGCGCCAGCAGCTTGTATATGGTGAACACTGAAGCTTTCTTT. It encodes CASSLYMVNTEAFF.